This T cell receptor beta chain stems from a study of OX40 agonist ivuxolimab in advanced cancers. Study summary: The study gave patients intravenous ivuxolimab at 0.01 to 10 mg/kg every 2 weeks. Study conclusions and caveats: At 0.1-3.0 mg/kg, partial responders had clonal expansion among the lowest observed. Clones of CD4+ and CD8+ blood T cells grew by week 6 at doses of 0.1 to 3.0 mg/kg.

Assay used: immunoSEQ multiplex PCR; TCRdb lists only in-frame clones, some missing. This sample carries 85,000 to 130,000 clones, 90% of them seen once, and the ten largest clones take more than 0.25%. Turning to this clone: Antigen unknown.

The sequence was obtained from an adult with an advanced solid tumor such as melanoma, head and neck, liver or kidney cancer. Material: CD4+ or CD8+ T cells sorted from blood, obtained in a trial of the OX40 agonist ivuxolimab.

The CDR3 region has the DNA TGTGCCAGCAGCCAAGATCCATGGGCGACCCGCGCAGATACGCAGTATTTT. It is translated as CASSQDPWATRADTQYF. This chain joins TRBV4-2 and TRBJ2-3, with no clear D. The length of the CDR3 is 17 residues. Trimming pared 0 bases from V and 4 bases from J, leaving 17 bases between. Looked up from germline, CDR1 is LGHNA and CDR2 is YNFKEQ.